The rows below give T cell receptor beta chains drawn from one sample of a study of blood T cell repertoires in COVID-19. This table comes from immunoSEQ multiplex PCR, and its TCRdb copy is limited to in-frame clones, with some not included. The table lists approximately 250,000 clones, under 95% of them singletons. The specimen sequenced was PBMCs or T cells enriched from blood (not recorded which). The receptors were sampled from a man aged 40-49 years who had been exposed to COVID-19. CDR3s include the opening cysteine and the closing phenylalanine or tryptophan. D genes are given only for firm matches. Clone size appears in some rows only: once, few, many, or a class for an expanded clone.

once,TRBV11-2,TRBJ1-6,.,CASSPRGRGAYNSPLHF,TGTGCCAGCAGCCCCCGTGGCAGGGGCGCCTATAATTCACCCCTCCACTTT
.,TRBV12-3/TRBV12-4,TRBJ1-1,TRBD1,CASSGQGRTEAFF,TGTGCCAGCAGCGGACAGGGGAGGACTGAAGCTTTCTTT
.,TRBV19,TRBJ1-1,.,CASTPSGRVNTEAFF,TGTGCCAGTACCCCTTCGGGCAGGGTCAACACTGAAGCTTTCTTT
few,TRBV19,TRBJ1-4,.,CASSIRSRTGSKLFF,TGTGCCAGTAGTATAAGATCCCGCACAGGAAGCAAACTGTTTTTT
.,TRBV5-4,TRBJ1-1,.,CASSQGGNLNTEAFF,TGTGCCAGCAGCCAGGGAGGCAACCTGAACACTGAAGCTTTCTTT
.,TRBV27,TRBJ2-3,.,CASSMGLGGEDTQYF,TGTGCCAGCAGTATGGGGCTAGGCGGGGAAGATACGCAGTATTTT
.,TRBV18,TRBJ1-2,TRBD1,CASSPGDRRKRSYTF,TGTGCCAGCTCACCAGGGGACAGGCGTAAGAGGAGCTACACCTTC
few,TRBV19,TRBJ1-1,.,CASSIAVNTEAFF,TGTGCCAGTAGTATAGCGGTGAACACTGAAGCTTTCTTT
.,TRBV7-9,TRBJ1-3,TRBD1,CASSAPGTAAGNTIYF,TGTGCCAGCAGCGCCCCCGGGACAGCAGCTGGAAACACCATATATTTT
.,TRBV6-5,TRBJ2-5,TRBD2,CASSYGTSGRETQYF,TGTGCCAGCAGTTACGGGACTAGCGGGAGAGAGACCCAGTACTTC
.,TRBV27,TRBJ1-3,TRBD1,CASSRQGAGNTIYF,TGTGCCAGCAGTCGACAGGGTGCTGGAAACACCATATATTTT
.,TRBV28,TRBJ1-3,.,CASKEAGERAGNTIYF,TGTGCCAGCAAAGAAGCAGGGGAAAGGGCTGGAAACACCATATATTTT
.,TRBV9,TRBJ1-4,.,CASSAGTGLPEKLFF,TGTGCCAGCAGCGCGGGAACAGGGTTGCCTGAAAAACTGTTTTTT
.,TRBV7-2,TRBJ1-2,.,CASRSYGYTF,TGTGCCAGCCGGTCCTATGGCTACACCTTC
.,TRBV9,TRBJ1-1,.,CASSSRRGRPDTEAFF,TGTGCCAGCAGCTCTCGCAGGGGCCGACCGGACACTGAAGCTTTCTTT
.,TRBV7-9,TRBJ2-5,TRBD1,CASSSTGGGETQYF,TGTGCCAGCAGCTCGACAGGGGGTGGAGAGACCCAGTACTTC
.,TRBV4-3,TRBJ2-1,TRBD2,CASGRDRSYNEQFF,TGCGCCAGTGGGAGGGATCGCTCCTACAATGAGCAGTTCTTC
.,TRBV2,TRBJ1-5,.,CASRTTQGSEPQHF,TGTGCCAGCAGAACCACGCAGGGGAGTGAGCCCCAGCATTTT
once,TRBV28,TRBJ1-2,TRBD1,CASRTPGQGDYGYTF,TGTGCCAGCAGAACCCCGGGACAGGGAGACTATGGCTACACCTTC
.,TRBV27,TRBJ1-1,.,CASSYTGYTEAFF,TGTGCCAGCAGCTATACAGGGTACACTGAAGCTTTCTTT
.,TRBV18,TRBJ2-6,TRBD1,CASSQYRGAGANVLTF,TGTGCCAGCTCGCAGTACAGGGGTGCCGGGGCCAACGTCCTGACTTTC
once,TRBV3-1/TRBV3-2,TRBJ1-3,.,CASSQGTSRIVGNTIYF,TGTGCCAGCAGCCAAGGGACATCGAGGATCGTCGGAAACACCATATATTTT
many,TRBV4-1,TRBJ1-5,TRBD1,CASSQDLMQGGNQPQHF,TGCGCCAGCAGCCAAGATCTTATGCAGGGGGGCAATCAGCCCCAGCATTTT
.,TRBV11-2,TRBJ1-4,TRBD1,CASSLQDRGATNEKLFF,TGTGCCAGCAGCTTGCAGGACAGGGGGGCAACTAATGAAAAACTGTTTTTT
.,TRBV7-3,TRBJ2-2,TRBD2,CASSLRLAEPTGELFF,TGTGCCAGCAGCTTAAGACTAGCGGAGCCCACCGGGGAGCTGTTTTTT
few,TRBV3-1/TRBV3-2,TRBJ1-2,.,CASSQVNKANYGYTF,TGTGCCAGCAGCCAAGTCAACAAAGCTAACTATGGCTACACCTTC